This TCR beta chain stems from a study of molecular identifiers for immune sequencing clone quantification. In TCRdb, the PCR reads were re-called with MiXCR into one record per CDR3 protein. The data show 65,000 to 70,000 distinct CDR3 sequences, 15% to 20% seen once. The V segment lost 3 bases and the J segment 7 bases; nucleotides outside the gene matches: 6. CDR3 length equals 14 residues. Germline V gene lookup returns CDR1 SNHLY and CDR2 FYNNEI. This rearrangement joins TRBV2 to TRBJ2-1; 7 nucleotides agree with TRBD2. This receptor was obtained from a human donor in good health. Some libraries in this study had Jurkat cell RNA spiked in. Sequenced input: naive CD8+ T cells from blood, with Jurkat cell RNA spiked in. Subset described: FACS-sorted CD8+CD4-CCR7+CD45RA+ naive T cells. The CDR3 nucleotides are TGTGCCAGCAGTGAGCGGGGGTCCGGGAATGAGCAGTTCTTC. The encoded protein is CASSERGSGNEQFF.